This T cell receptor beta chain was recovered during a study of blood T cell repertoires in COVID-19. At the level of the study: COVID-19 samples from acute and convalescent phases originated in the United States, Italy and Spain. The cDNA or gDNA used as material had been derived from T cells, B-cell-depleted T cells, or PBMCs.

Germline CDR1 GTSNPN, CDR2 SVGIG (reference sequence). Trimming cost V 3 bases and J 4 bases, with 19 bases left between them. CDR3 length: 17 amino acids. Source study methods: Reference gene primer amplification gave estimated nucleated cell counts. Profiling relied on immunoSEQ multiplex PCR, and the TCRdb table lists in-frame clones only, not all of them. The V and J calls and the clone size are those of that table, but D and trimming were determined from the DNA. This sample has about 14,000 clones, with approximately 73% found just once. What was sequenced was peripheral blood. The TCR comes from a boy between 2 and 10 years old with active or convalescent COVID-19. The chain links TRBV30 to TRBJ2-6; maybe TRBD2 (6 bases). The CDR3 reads CAWRRGRLREGANVLTF. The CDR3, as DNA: TGTGCCTGGAGAAGGGGCAGGCTCCGGGAGGGGGCCAACGTCCTGACTTTC.